This note documents a single T cell receptor (beta chain) sequence. This entry comes from a study of CDR3 diversity in severe acne. Trimming took 0 bases from V and 10 from J, leaving 4 bases between them. CDR3 length equals 11 residues. The V gene's germline CDR1 is SGDLS and CDR2 YYNGEE. Via MiXCR, TCRdb re-called the PCR reads, giving one row per CDR3 protein. The table includes 85,000 to 120,000 distinct CDR3 sequences, 51% detected once. The chain couples TRBV9 to TRBJ2-2; D uncertain. The sequence derives from a male donor with acne. The specimen was blood. For the CDR3, the DNA is TGTGCCAGCAGCGTAGCTCAGGAGCTGTTTTTT. It translates to CASSVAQELFF.